The 20 T cell receptor beta chains below all came from one sample that was sequenced in a study of Tregs in tolerant kidney transplant recipients. Sequencing used immunoSEQ multiplex PCR; TCRdb keeps in-frame clones, though not all of them. Of approximately 65,000 clones listed, around 84% are singletons. The sample was CD4+ T cells from blood. Source of these receptors: a human donor in good health.

The V and J genes are TRBV21-1 and TRBJ2-2. TRBV21-1 is a documented pseudogene. The CDR3 runs to 12 residues. The DNA of the CDR3 is TGTGCCAGCAGCAAAGAGGGCGGGGAGCTGTTTTTT. It codes for CASSKEGGELFF.

The chain has TRBV25-1 and TRBJ2-1; D may match TRBD1 or TRBD2 (5 bases each). Germline V gene sequence: CDR1 MGHDK, CDR2 SYGVNS. Trimming took off 1 base at V and 6 bases at J, with 13 bases between the two ends. The CDR3 runs 15 residues. The CDR3 sequence: CASSESGRDANEQFF. CDR3 nucleotides: TGTGCCAGCAGTGAATCAGGCAGGGACGCCAATGAGCAGTTCTTC.

The chain recombines TRBV16 with TRBJ1-5; D may be TRBD1 (5 bases). CDR1 KGHSY and CDR2 FQNENV come from the germline V gene. V was shortened by 4 bases and J by 2 bases, with 18 bases between the two germline ends. The CDR3 sequence is 17 residues long. The CDR3 reads CASSPHRTRRGNQPQHF. For the CDR3, the DNA is TGTGCCAGCAGCCCCCACAGGACGAGACGGGGCAATCAGCCCCAGCATTTT.

This sequence joins TRBV5-6 and TRBJ1-5; no reliable D call. This CDR3 comprises 13 residues. Germline V gene data show CDR1 as SGHDT and CDR2 as YYEEEE. V was shortened by 4 bases and J by 5 bases, with 10 bases between the two germline ends. Here the CDR3 DNA reads TGTGCCAGCAGCCGGACTGGCGATCAGCCCCAGCATTTT. It codes for CASSRTGDQPQHF.

The chain recombines TRBV5-1 with TRBJ2-7, with 11 bases aligning to TRBD2. The CDR3 is made up of 16 amino acids. Per the germline V gene, CDR1 is SGHRS and CDR2 is YFSETQ. J lost 1 base, V lost 3 bases, and 6 bases had no gene match. CDR3 protein: CASSWAGTSGSYEQYF. CDR3 in DNA: TGCGCCAGCAGCTGGGCCGGGACTAGCGGTTCCTACGAGCAGTACTTC.

The chain is built from TRBV5-4 and TRBJ2-5; 12 nucleotides match TRBD2. Germline V CDR1 and CDR2: SGHNT, YYREEE (reference sequence). The J segment lost 5 bases and the V segment lost 4 bases, leaving 12 bases of the junction unmatched. This CDR3 comprises 17 residues. CDR3 sequence (DNA): TGTGCCAGCAGCCGAAGTACGACTAGCGGGGGATGGGAGACCCAGTACTTC. This translates into CASSRSTTSGGWETQYF.

The genes are TRBV10-3 and TRBJ2-2, with 7 bases identical to TRBD2. CDR1 and CDR2 (germline): ENHRY, SYGVKD. The CDR3 runs to 11 residues. The junction had 5 bases not matched to a gene; V was cut back by 2 bases and J by 17 bases. The DNA for the CDR3 is TGTGCCATCAGTGAGAGGGAGGGGCTTTTTTTT. Encoded protein: CAISEREGLFF.

This chain links TRBV9 with TRBJ2-7; no firm D call. V was shortened by 1 base and J by 0 bases, with 11 bases between the two germline ends. Germline CDR1 and CDR2: SGDLS and YYNGEE. This CDR3 comprises 15 residues. The CDR3 nucleotides read TGTGCCAGCAGCGTACGCCAGGACCCCTCCTACGAGCAGTACTTC. Its translation is CASSVRQDPSYEQYF.

V is TRBV27 and J is TRBJ2-7; tentatively, D is TRBD2 (6 bases). This CDR3 has 14 residues. V lost 4 bases, J lost 4 bases, and 14 bases lay in between. Germline CDR1 and CDR2: MNHEY and SMNVEV (reference sequence). CDR3: CASSSSVGPYEQYF. The CDR3 nucleotides read TGTGCCAGCAGTTCTAGCGTGGGTCCTTACGAGCAGTACTTC.

This chain joins TRBV19 and TRBJ2-4; D ambiguous. V was clipped by 5 bases and J by 8 bases, with 13 bases between them. This CDR3 contains 13 residues. In germline, CDR1 is LNHDA, CDR2 SQIVND (reference sequence). CDR3: CASSHPGEDIQYF. CDR3 bases: TGTGCCAGTAGTCACCCCGGAGAGGACATTCAGTACTTC.

The chain combines TRBV7-7 with TRBJ2-5; no definite D call. The CDR3 runs to 15 residues. The germline V gene encodes CDR1 SSHAT and CDR2 FNYEAQ (reference sequence). Trimming pared 5 bases from V and 4 bases from J, leaving 17 bases between. CDR3 sequence: CASSPAVGWRETQYF. The CDR3 region has the DNA TGTGCCAGCAGCCCCGCGGTGGGATGGAGAGAGACCCAGTACTTC. Full variable domain (outside the CDR3, taken from reference TRBV7-7 and TRBJ2-5): GAGVSQSPRYKVTKRGQDVTLRCDPISSHATLYWYQQALGQGPEFLTYFNYEAQPDKSGLPSDRFSAERPEGSISTLTIQRTEQRDSAMYRCASSPAVGWRETQYFGPGTRLLVL.

This chain joins TRBV7-2 and TRBJ2-7; 7 nucleotides line up with TRBD2. Germline CDR1 SGHTA, CDR2 FQGNSA. This CDR3 is 13 amino acids long. V was clipped by 7 bases and J by 2 bases; unmatched bases: 5. CDR3 in amino acids: CASTWGRAYEQYF. The CDR3 DNA reads TGTGCCAGCACGTGGGGGAGGGCCTACGAGCAGTACTTC.

The V gene is TRBV29-1, the J gene TRBJ2-3; TRBD2 aligns across 8 bases. Germline CDR1 is SQVTM and CDR2 is ANQGSEA. The CDR3 has 12 amino acids. V lost 8 bases to trimming and J lost 9 bases; unmatched junction nucleotides: 10. The CDR3 reads CSLRGGYGTQYF. DNA of the CDR3: TGCAGCCTACGGGGGGGGTATGGCACGCAGTATTTT.

This rearrangement joins TRBV7-2 to TRBJ2-2; 7 positions match TRBD1. Germline V gene lookup returns CDR1 SGHTA and CDR2 FQGNSA. Trimming at V came to 2 bases and at J to 3 bases, leaving 3 bases not matched to a gene. This CDR3 is built from 15 residues. The CDR3 bases are TGTGCCAGCAGCTTAAGGCAGGGGGACACCGGGGAGCTGTTTTTT. Translating gives CASSLRQGDTGELFF.

The gene calls are TRBV6-1 and TRBJ2-5; perhaps TRBD1 as D (6 bases). V was pared by 3 bases and J by 4 bases, with 15 bases between. Germline V gene data show CDR1 as MNHNS and CDR2 as SASEGT. The CDR3 has 15 amino acids. CDR3 DNA: TGTGCCAGCAGTGACGTGGGGGCGGAAGGAGAGACCCAGTACTTC. Its translation: CASSDVGAEGETQYF.

In its sample, this clone was seen once. The genes are TRBV7-9 and TRBJ2-3, with D uncertain. Deletions cut 5 bases from V and 2 bases from J, with 17 bases between. Germline V CDR1 and CDR2: SEHNR, FQNEAQ (reference sequence). The CDR3 loop spans 16 amino acids. CDR3 sequence reads: CASSPIGALNTDTQYF. The CDR3, as DNA: TGTGCCAGCAGCCCCATCGGCGCCTTAAACACAGATACGCAGTATTTT.

This clone was seen just once. The rearrangement uses TRBV27 and TRBJ2-5; 7 nucleotides line up with TRBD2. Germline V lookup: CDR1 MNHEY, CDR2 SMNVEV (reference sequence). CDR3 length equals 13 residues. The J segment lost 5 bases and the V segment lost 5 bases, leaving 5 bases of the junction unmatched. CDR3 protein: CASSRREIETQYF. The CDR3 DNA is TGTGCCAGCAGTAGGCGGGAGATTGAGACCCAGTACTTC.

The table lists this clone with a count of one. V usage is TRBV11-2 and J usage is TRBJ2-3; D remains ambiguous. The CDR3 has 13 residues. V was trimmed by 5 bases and J by 4 bases, leaving 10 bases between them. CDR1 is SGHAT, CDR2 FQNNGV, per germline. The CDR3 DNA is TGTGCCAGCAGCCGCCTAGGTCCAGATACGCAGTATTTT. It yields the protein CASSRLGPDTQYF.

This clone was recorded a few times. The rearrangement joins TRBV6-5 to TRBJ1-4, with a possible D match to TRBD1 (5 bases). CDR3 length: 15 residues. Germline values: CDR1 MNHEY, CDR2 SVGAGI. V lost 5 bases, J lost 6 bases, and 16 bases lay in between. The CDR3 sequence: CASSRSTDTDEKLFF. The CDR3 nucleotides read TGTGCCAGCAGTCGCTCGACAGACACGGATGAAAAACTGTTTTTT.

This chain links TRBV28 with TRBJ1-2; D remains ambiguous. Germline V lookup: CDR1 MDHEN, CDR2 SYDVKM. The CDR3 is made up of 12 amino acids. Trimming left V 4 bases short and J 5 bases short, with 8 bases between. The CDR3 DNA reads TGTGCCAGCAGTTCCCTCGCTTATGGCTACACCTTC. As protein: CASSSLAYGYTF.